The 26 T cell receptor beta chains below all came from one sample that was sequenced in a study of cytomegalovirus exposure and HLA in healthy donors. Primers: 60 Vbeta forward and 13 Jbeta reverse. Only in-frame clones appear in the TCRdb table, and some are missing; sequencing was by immunoSEQ multiplex PCR. The repertoire holds approximately 92,000 clones, roughly 80% seen once, with around 7.8% in the top ten. The sample was PBMCs. The receptors stem from a man in his forties or fifties in good health and CMV-seropositive.

The V and J genes are TRBV6-1 and TRBJ1-6; tentative D call: TRBD1 (5 bases). Germline V gene lookup returns CDR1 MNHNS and CDR2 SASEGT. Trimming shortened V by 6 bases and J by 8 bases, and 17 bases separated the two germline ends. This CDR3 spans 15 amino acids. In DNA form, the CDR3 reads TGTGCCAGCAGCGGGCCGGGGACTGTCGATTCACCCCTCCACTTT. This encodes CASSGPGTVDSPLHF.

This chain links TRBV6-5 with TRBJ2-2; 7 bases map to TRBD1. The V gene end was trimmed by 6 bases and the J gene end by 5 bases; junction bases not matched to a gene: 6. The CDR3 is made up of 14 amino acids. CDR1 and CDR2 (germline): MNHEY, SVGAGI. In DNA form, the CDR3 reads TGTGCCAGCAGAAAGACAGGGTATACCGGGGAGCTGTTTTTT. Protein: CASRKTGYTGELFF.

The J gene is TRBJ2-7, the V gene TRBV18, with D possibly matching TRBD2 (6 bases). V was trimmed by 3 bases and J by 6 bases, leaving 12 bases between them. This CDR3 is 13 amino acids long. Germline V lookup: CDR1 KGHSH, CDR2 LQKENI. The CDR3 sequence: CASSPPGGPEQYF. The CDR3 bases are TGTGCCAGCTCACCTCCCGGGGGTCCCGAGCAGTACTTC. Variable domain in full (rest from reference TRBV18 and TRBJ2-7): NAGVMQNPRHLVRRRGQEARLRCSPMKGHSHVYWYRQLPEEGLKFMVYLQKENIIDESGMPKERFSAEFPKEGPSILRIQQVVRGDSAAYFCASSPPGGPEQYFGPGTRLTVT.

This sequence joins TRBV25-1 and TRBJ2-7, with D possibly TRBD2 on 6 matching bases. The CDR3 spans 17 residues. V was shortened by 10 bases and J by 4 bases, with 29 bases between the two germline ends. The germline CDR1 and CDR2 sequences are MGHDK and SYGVNS. The CDR3 spells CAIDRRGSWRVRYEQYF. In nucleotides, the CDR3 is TGTGCCATCGACCGTCGGGGCAGCTGGAGGGTGAGGTACGAGCAGTACTTC.

In this sample, this clone turned up once. The chain recombines TRBV7-6 with TRBJ2-3, with a possible D match to TRBD1 (5 bases). The CDR3 loop spans 13 amino acids. Germline V gives CDR1 SGHVS, CDR2 FNYEAQ. V gave up 8 bases and J gave up 3 bases, with 12 bases separating them. The CDR3 nucleotides read TGTGCCAGCGGTCCAGGGATGACAGATACGCAGTATTTT. Amino acid sequence: CASGPGMTDTQYF.

This clone occurred once. The chain has TRBV30 and TRBJ1-3; TRBD1 aligns across 9 bases. In germline, CDR1 is GTSNPN, CDR2 SVGIG (reference sequence). After removal of 0 bases from V and 0 bases from J, the junction contained 12 bases not matched to a gene. The CDR3 loop spans 19 amino acids. The CDR3 loop is CAWSVRRTGDPSSGNTIYF. The CDR3 DNA is TGTGCCTGGAGTGTACGCAGGACAGGGGACCCCTCCTCTGGAAACACCATATATTTT.

This clone appeared once. The chain uses TRBV6-5 and TRBJ1-4, with a tentative D call TRBD1 (5 bases). Germline V gene data show CDR1 as MNHEY and CDR2 as SVGAGI. This CDR3 has 13 amino acids. Between the trimmed V and J ends, which lost 7 bases and 7 bases, there was a span of 13 bases. The CDR3 DNA reads as TGTGCCAGCACCTGGGAGGGGAGTGAAAAACTGTTTTTT. Its translation is CASTWEGSEKLFF.

The rearrangement uses TRBV7-5 and TRBJ1-5; no check of the table's D call, TRBD1, against the DNA was made. TRBV7-5 is labeled a pseudogene. This CDR3 contains 18 residues. The CDR3 reads CARSCGTGGNNGNQPQHF. The CDR3 coding sequence is TGTGCCAGAAGCTGCGGGACAGGGGGCAACAATGGCAATCAGCCCCAGCATTTT.

The chain has TRBV6-1 and TRBJ2-7; a weak D match, TRBD1 (6 bases). Germline-derived CDR1 and CDR2 are MNHNS and SASEGT. The CDR3 contains 15 residues. Trimming removed 2 bases from V and 1 base from J, with 12 bases in between. This CDR3 reads CASSEYEGGSYEQYF. In DNA, the CDR3 is TGTGCCAGCAGTGAATATGAAGGGGGTTCCTACGAGCAGTACTTC.

This clone was seen more than once but under ten times. V and J are TRBV18 and TRBJ1-5, with D perhaps matching TRBD1 (5 bases). The CDR3 has 17 residues. V was clipped by 4 bases and J by 2 bases, with 18 bases between them. Germline V CDR1 and CDR2: KGHSH, LQKENI. Here the CDR3 reads CASSLSVQGGGNQPQHF. The CDR3 DNA is TGTGCCAGCTCACTTTCAGTCCAGGGAGGTGGCAATCAGCCCCAGCATTTT. Variable domain in full (rest from reference TRBV18 and TRBJ1-5): NAGVMQNPRHLVRRRGQEARLRCSPMKGHSHVYWYRQLPEEGLKFMVYLQKENIIDESGMPKERFSAEFPKEGPSILRIQQVVRGDSAAYFCASSLSVQGGGNQPQHFGDGTRLSIL.

The gene calls are TRBV6-1 and TRBJ1-5, with D maybe TRBD1 (6 bases). There are 13 residues in the CDR3. Germline V gene sequence: CDR1 MNHNS, CDR2 SASEGT. Between the trimmed V and J ends, which lost 7 bases and 3 bases, there was a span of 10 bases. CDR3 coding DNA: TGTGCCAGCATGAACAGGGACAATCAGCCCCAGCATTTT. This gives the protein CASMNRDNQPQHF.

A single count supports this clone. This sequence joins TRBV5-6 and TRBJ1-2; weak D call: TRBD1 (5 bases). CDR3 length equals 15 residues. Trimming removed 4 bases at V and 1 base at J, with 14 bases between. Germline V gene sequence: CDR1 SGHDT, CDR2 YYEEEE. The CDR3 region is CASSQPQTVNYGYTF. The CDR3 nucleotides read TGTGCCAGCAGCCAACCACAGACAGTTAACTATGGCTACACCTTC.

The J gene is TRBJ1-4, the V gene TRBV5-1, with TRBD1 identical over 8 bases. Germline assignment: CDR1 SGHRS and CDR2 YFSETQ. With 3 bases clipped from V and 7 bases from J, the junction kept 8 bases outside the gene matches. The length of the CDR3 is 15 residues. The CDR3 DNA sequence: TGCGCCAGCAGCTCCACGACAGGGGTGGTTGAAAAACTGTTTTTT. Protein product: CASSSTTGVVEKLFF.

This chain connects TRBV10-3 to TRBJ1-3; D gene unclear. Trimming shortened V by 0 bases and J by 4 bases, and 10 bases separated the two germline ends. This CDR3 has 15 residues. CDR1 and CDR2 from the germline V gene are ENHRY and SYGVKD. This CDR3 is CAISESRSSGNTIYF. The CDR3 DNA follows: TGTGCCATCAGTGAGTCGAGGTCGTCGGGAAACACCATATATTTT.

V is TRBV5-6 and J is TRBJ2-7; 9 bases align to TRBD1. Trimming took 4 bases from V and 3 from J; bases not matched to a gene: 8. CDR1 is SGHDT, CDR2 YYEEEE, per germline. This CDR3 spans 15 amino acids. The CDR3 sequence: CASSAGTGSGYEQYF. The CDR3 DNA reads TGTGCCAGCAGCGCCGGGACAGGGTCCGGCTACGAGCAGTACTTC.

V gene TRBV6-5 combines with J gene TRBJ2-2, with D possibly being TRBD2 (5 bases). Germline loops: CDR1 MNHEY, CDR2 SVGAGI. The CDR3 extends over 12 amino acids. The V end lost 5 bases, the J end lost 8 bases, and 9 bases lay between the germline ends. CDR3 residues: CASSTLAGELFF. The CDR3 region has the DNA TGTGCCAGCAGTACCCTAGCTGGGGAGCTGTTTTTT.

The V gene is TRBV6-1, the J gene TRBJ2-3; 11 bases are a match to TRBD2. Germline trimming cut 4 bases from V and 5 bases from J; bases unmatched to any gene: 8. The germline V gene has CDR1 MNHNS and CDR2 SASEGT. This CDR3 contains 16 residues. CDR3 coding DNA: TGTGCCAGCAGTGGCCTACTAGCGGGGGTTCGAGATACGCAGTATTTT. It translates to CASSGLLAGVRDTQYF.

The rearrangement joins TRBV2 to TRBJ1-2, with 8 bases aligning to TRBD1. The junction had 9 bases not matched to a gene; V was cut back by 4 bases and J by 8 bases. The CDR3 runs to 14 residues. Germline assignment: CDR1 SNHLY and CDR2 FYNNEI. The CDR3 DNA reads as TGTGCCAGCAGTGGTACTCTGACAGGGGTGGGCTACACCTTC. Protein: CASSGTLTGVGYTF.

This clone was counted between two and nine times. This chain joins TRBV4-2 and TRBJ2-1; TRBD2 aligns across 7 bases. CDR1 is LGHNA and CDR2 is YNFKEQ in the germline V gene. The CDR3 has 15 residues. Germline trimming cut 0 bases from V and 10 bases from J; bases unmatched to any gene: 9. The CDR3, as DNA: TGTGCCAGCAGCCAAGAATCGGAGGGGCGGGAGGAGCAGTTCTTC. Amino acids: CASSQESEGREEQFF.

The genes are TRBV5-8 and TRBJ1-2, with D uncertain. Germline lookup yields CDR1 SGHTS and CDR2 YDEGEE. The V and J ends lost 0 bases and 7 bases respectively, with 13 bases between them. The CDR3 has 14 amino acids. The CDR3 is CASSLAKLAGGYTF. The CDR3 nucleotides are TGTGCCAGCAGCTTGGCTAAGCTTGCAGGTGGCTACACCTTC.

This clone was picked up one time. One end of the junction fails to match germline, which may point to a read error. The J gene is TRBJ1-6, the V gene TRBV27; 8 nucleotides align to TRBD1. This CDR3 has 16 residues. The V gene's germline CDR1 is MNHEY and CDR2 SMNVEV (reference sequence). The CDR3 protein is CASTLYYDRGESLLHF. CDR3 in DNA: TGTGCCAGCACCCTATACTATGACAGGGGAGAGTCACTCCTCCACTTT.

This chain links TRBV7-9 with TRBJ2-4; maybe TRBD2 (6 bases). V lost 6 bases and J 2 bases, leaving 20 bases between the germline ends. The germline V gene has CDR1 SEHNR and CDR2 FQNEAQ (reference sequence). This CDR3 has 17 amino acids. The CDR3, as DNA: TGTGCCAGCAGTTTGGGGGGTTCGGTCACCTCCAAAAACATTCAGTACTTC. Protein product: CASSLGGSVTSKNIQYF.

The CDR3 reads CASSQLLAGERYNEQFF. The CDR3 DNA reads TGCGCCAGCAGCCAATTACTAGCGGGGGAGCGTTACAATGAGCAGTTCTTC. V is TRBV4-3 and J is TRBJ2-1, with TRBD2 matching 11 bases. The CDR3 totals 17 residues. Germline CDR1 reads LGHNA; CDR2 reads YSLEER. J lost 4 bases, V lost 2 bases, and 7 bases had no gene match.

The rearrangement joins TRBV11-2 to TRBJ1-2; TRBD1 matches 8 bases. CDR3 length: 18 residues. The germline V gene has CDR1 SGHAT and CDR2 FQNNGV. The junction had 13 bases not matched to a gene; V was cut back by 2 bases and J by 2 bases. The CDR3 loop reads CASSLNVDREVRNYGYTF. CDR3 DNA: TGTGCCAGCAGCTTAAACGTGGACAGGGAGGTGAGGAACTATGGCTACACCTTC.

The J gene is TRBJ1-2, the V gene TRBV28; a weak D match, TRBD1 (6 bases). This CDR3 is built from 16 residues. CDR1 and CDR2 from the germline V gene are MDHEN and SYDVKM. V dropped 3 bases and J dropped 3 bases, with 17 bases sitting between them. In DNA, the CDR3 is TGTGCCAGCAGTTTTAGGCCAGGGGACATGGACTATGGCTACACCTTC. This sequence encodes CASSFRPGDMDYGYTF.

The chain recombines TRBV4-3 with TRBJ2-4, with 8 bases matching TRBD1. The CDR3 has 17 amino acids. V shed 3 bases, J shed 0 bases, and the junction held 7 bases outside the gene matches. Germline lookup yields CDR1 LGHNA and CDR2 YSLEER. In DNA form, the CDR3 reads TGCGCCAGCAGCCAGGACAGGGAGACTCTAGCCAAAAACATTCAGTACTTC. Its protein product is CASSQDRETLAKNIQYF.